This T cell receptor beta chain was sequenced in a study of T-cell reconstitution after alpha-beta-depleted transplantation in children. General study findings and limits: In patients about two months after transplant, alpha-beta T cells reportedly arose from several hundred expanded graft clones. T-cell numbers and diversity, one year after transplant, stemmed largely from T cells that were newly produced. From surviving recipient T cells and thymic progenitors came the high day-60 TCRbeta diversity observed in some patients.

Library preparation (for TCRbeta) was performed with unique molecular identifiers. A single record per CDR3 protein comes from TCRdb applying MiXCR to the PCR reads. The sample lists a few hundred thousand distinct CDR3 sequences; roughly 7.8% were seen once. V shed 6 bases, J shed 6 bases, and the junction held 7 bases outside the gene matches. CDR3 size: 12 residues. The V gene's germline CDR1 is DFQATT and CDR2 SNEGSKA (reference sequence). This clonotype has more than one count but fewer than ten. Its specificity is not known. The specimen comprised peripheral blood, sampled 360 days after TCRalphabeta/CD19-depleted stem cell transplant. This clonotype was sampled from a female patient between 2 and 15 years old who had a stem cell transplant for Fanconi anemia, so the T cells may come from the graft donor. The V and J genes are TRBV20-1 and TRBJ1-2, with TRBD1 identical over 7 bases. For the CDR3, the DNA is TGCAGTGCACTAAGGGGGCGGAATGGCTACACCTTC. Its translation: CSALRGRNGYTF.